This paragraph reports one TCR delta chain. Antigen unknown. A far larger clone lies a single base away; this is likely a read error. TCRdb re-called clones from the RT-PCR reads via CATT. The sample carries about 200 delta-chain clones, 35% recorded once. The CDR3 sequence is 19 residues long. Germline trimming cut 3 bases from V and 0 bases from J; bases unmatched to any gene: 10. Looked up from germline, CDR1 is GEAIGNYY and CDR2 is EKD. The record originates from a study of gammadelta T cells in human blood. Points from the study as a whole: Polyclonal expansion of innate γδ T cells after birth appeared microbially driven.

This sequence was found in a newborn. The rearrangement joins TRDV2 to TRDJ3; the match to TRDD3 covers 7 bases. No J gene was available from TCRdb, and it was assigned here by a germline match of the DNA. Sequencing input: Vgamma9Vdelta2 gamma-delta T cells from cord blood. CDR3 region: CACDVLGIHRSWDTRQMFF. CDR3 nucleotide sequence: TGTGCCTGTGACGTACTGGGGATCCACCGCTCCTGGGACACCCGACAGATGTTTTTC.